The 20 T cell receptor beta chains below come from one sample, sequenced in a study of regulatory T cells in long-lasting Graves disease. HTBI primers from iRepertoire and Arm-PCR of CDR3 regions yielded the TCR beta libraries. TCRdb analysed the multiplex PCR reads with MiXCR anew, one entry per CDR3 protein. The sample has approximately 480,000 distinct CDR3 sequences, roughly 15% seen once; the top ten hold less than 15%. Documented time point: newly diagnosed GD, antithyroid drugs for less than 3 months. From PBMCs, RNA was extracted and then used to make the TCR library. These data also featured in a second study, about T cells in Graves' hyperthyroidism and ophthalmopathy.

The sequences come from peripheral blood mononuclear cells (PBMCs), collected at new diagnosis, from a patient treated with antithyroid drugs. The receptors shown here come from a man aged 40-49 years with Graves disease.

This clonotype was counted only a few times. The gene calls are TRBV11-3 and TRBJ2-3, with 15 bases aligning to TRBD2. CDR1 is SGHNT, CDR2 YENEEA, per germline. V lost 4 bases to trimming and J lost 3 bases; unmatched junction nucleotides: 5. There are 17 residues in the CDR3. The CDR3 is CASSSGLAGGPTDTQYF. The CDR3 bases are TGTGCCAGCAGCTCCGGACTAGCGGGAGGGCCTACAGATACGCAGTATTTT.

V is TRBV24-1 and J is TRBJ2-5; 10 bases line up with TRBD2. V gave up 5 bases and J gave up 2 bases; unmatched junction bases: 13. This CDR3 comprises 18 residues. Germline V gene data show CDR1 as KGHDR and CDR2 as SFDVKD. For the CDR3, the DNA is TGTGCCACCAGTGCTCCTCCCGGGACTAGCGAATATCAAGAGACCCAGTACTTC. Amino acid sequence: CATSAPPGTSEYQETQYF.

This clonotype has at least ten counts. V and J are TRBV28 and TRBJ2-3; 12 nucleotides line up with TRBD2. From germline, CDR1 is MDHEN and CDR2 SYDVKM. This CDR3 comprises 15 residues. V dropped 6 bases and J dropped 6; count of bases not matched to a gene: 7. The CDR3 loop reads CASSRLAGGADTQYF. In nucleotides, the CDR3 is TGTGCCAGCAGCCGCCTAGCGGGAGGGGCCGATACGCAGTATTTT.

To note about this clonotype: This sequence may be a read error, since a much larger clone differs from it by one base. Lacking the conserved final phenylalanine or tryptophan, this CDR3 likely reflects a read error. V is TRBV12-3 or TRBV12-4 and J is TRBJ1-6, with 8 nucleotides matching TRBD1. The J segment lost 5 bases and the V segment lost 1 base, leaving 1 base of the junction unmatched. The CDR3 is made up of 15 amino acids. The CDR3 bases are TGTGCCAGCAGTTTAGGACAGGGGCATAATTCACCCCTCCACTCT. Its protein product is CASSLGQGHNSPLHS.

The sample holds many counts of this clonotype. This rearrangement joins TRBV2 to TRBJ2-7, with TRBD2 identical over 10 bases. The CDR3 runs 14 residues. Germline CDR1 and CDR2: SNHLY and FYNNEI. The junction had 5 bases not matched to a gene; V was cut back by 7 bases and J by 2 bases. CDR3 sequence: CASIPGLAAYEQYF. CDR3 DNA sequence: TGTGCCAGCATTCCAGGACTAGCGGCCTACGAGCAGTACTTC.

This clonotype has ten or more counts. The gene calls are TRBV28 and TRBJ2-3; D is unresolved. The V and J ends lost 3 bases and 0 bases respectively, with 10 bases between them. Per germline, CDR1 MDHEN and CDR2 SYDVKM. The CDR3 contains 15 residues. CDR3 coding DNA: TGTGCCAGCAGTTTTGTAAGGGCTAGCACAGATACGCAGTATTTT. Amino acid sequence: CASSFVRASTDTQYF.

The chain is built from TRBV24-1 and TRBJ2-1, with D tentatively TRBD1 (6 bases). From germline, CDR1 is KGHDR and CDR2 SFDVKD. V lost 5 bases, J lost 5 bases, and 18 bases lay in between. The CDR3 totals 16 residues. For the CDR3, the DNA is TGTGCCACCAGTGGAGGGACATACGGGCGACACAATGAGCAGTTCTTC. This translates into CATSGGTYGRHNEQFF.

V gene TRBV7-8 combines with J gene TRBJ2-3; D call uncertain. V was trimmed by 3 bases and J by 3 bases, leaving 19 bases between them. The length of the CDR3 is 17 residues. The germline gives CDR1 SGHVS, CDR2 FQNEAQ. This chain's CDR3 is CASSFVRPPLDTDTQYF. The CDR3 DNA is TGTGCCAGCAGCTTTGTCCGTCCTCCCTTGGATACAGATACGCAGTATTTT. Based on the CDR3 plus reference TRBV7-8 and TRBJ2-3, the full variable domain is GAGVSQSPRYKVAKRGQDVALRCDPISGHVSLFWYQQALGQGPEFLTYFQNEAQLDKSGLPSDRFFAERPEGSVSTLKIQRTQQEDSAVYLCASSFVRPPLDTDTQYFGPGTRLTVL.

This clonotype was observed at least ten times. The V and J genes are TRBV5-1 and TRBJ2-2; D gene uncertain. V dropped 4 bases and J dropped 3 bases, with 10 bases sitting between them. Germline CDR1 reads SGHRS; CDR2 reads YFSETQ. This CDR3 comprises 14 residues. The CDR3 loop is CASSLTWDTGELFF. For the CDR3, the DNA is TGCGCCAGCAGCCTAACGTGGGACACCGGGGAGCTGTTTTTT.

In nucleotides, the CDR3 is TGCGCCAGCAGCTCAACGACACCGAACACTGAAGCTTTCTTT. Protein product: CASSSTTPNTEAFF. J is TRBJ1-1 and V is TRBV5-1; D uncertain. Trimming stripped 3 bases from V and 1 base from J, with 10 bases between. The CDR3 covers 14 residues. Per the germline V gene, CDR1 is SGHRS and CDR2 is YFSETQ.

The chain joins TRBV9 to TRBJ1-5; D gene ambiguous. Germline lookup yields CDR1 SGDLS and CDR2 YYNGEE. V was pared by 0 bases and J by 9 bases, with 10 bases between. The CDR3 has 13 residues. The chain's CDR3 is CASSVDWLGPQHF. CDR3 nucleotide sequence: TGTGCCAGCAGCGTAGACTGGCTGGGGCCCCAGCATTTT.

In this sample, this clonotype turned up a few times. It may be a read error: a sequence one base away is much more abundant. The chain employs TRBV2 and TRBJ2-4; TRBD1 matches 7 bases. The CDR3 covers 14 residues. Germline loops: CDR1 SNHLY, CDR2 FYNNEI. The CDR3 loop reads CASSSGTAENIQYF. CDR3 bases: TGTGCCAGCAGTTCTGGGACAGCCGAAAACATTCAGTACTTC.

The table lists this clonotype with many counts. The CDR3 sequence is CASSLERNTEAFF. The CDR3 coding sequence is TGTGCCAGCAGCTTGGAGCGGAACACTGAAGCTTTCTTT. This sequence joins TRBV7-9 and TRBJ1-1; the D is unclear. From germline, CDR1 is SEHNR and CDR2 FQNEAQ (reference sequence). The CDR3 is 13 amino acids. Trimming stripped 3 bases from V and 1 base from J, with 6 bases between.

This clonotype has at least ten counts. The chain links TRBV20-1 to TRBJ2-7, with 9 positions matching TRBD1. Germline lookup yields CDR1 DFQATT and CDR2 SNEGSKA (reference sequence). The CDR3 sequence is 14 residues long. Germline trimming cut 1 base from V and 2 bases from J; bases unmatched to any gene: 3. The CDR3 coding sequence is TGCAGTGCTAGAGTCGGGACAGGGCCCTACGAGCAGTACTTC. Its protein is CSARVGTGPYEQYF.

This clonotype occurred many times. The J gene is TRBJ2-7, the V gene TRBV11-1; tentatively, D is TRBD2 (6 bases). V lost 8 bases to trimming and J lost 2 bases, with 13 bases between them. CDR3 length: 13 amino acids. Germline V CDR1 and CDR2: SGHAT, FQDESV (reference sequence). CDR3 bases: TGTGCCAGCGGGTTTAGCGGAACCTACGAGCAGTACTTC. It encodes CASGFSGTYEQYF.

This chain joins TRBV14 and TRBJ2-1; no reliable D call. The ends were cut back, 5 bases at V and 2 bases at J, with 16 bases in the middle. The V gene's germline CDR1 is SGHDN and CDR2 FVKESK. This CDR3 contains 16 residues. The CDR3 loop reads CASSTRLSITYNEQFF. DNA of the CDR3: TGTGCCAGCAGCACCCGTCTTTCAATTACCTACAATGAGCAGTTCTTC.

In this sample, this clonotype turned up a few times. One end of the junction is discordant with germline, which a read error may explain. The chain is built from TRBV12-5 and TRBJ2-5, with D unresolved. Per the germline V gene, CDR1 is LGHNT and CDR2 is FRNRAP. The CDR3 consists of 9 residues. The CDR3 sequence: CVIEETQYF. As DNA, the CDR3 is TGCGTCATAGAAGAGACCCAGTACTTC.

The DNA of the CDR3 is TGTGCCAGCAGCTCCTCCCGAGCGGGAGCGGATACGCAGTATTTT. Translating gives CASSSSRAGADTQYF. This chain joins TRBV14 and TRBJ2-3; 8 bases fit TRBD2. Germline CDR1 and CDR2: SGHDN and FVKESK. The J segment lost 6 bases and the V segment lost 5 bases, leaving 10 bases of the junction unmatched. CDR3 length: 15 residues.

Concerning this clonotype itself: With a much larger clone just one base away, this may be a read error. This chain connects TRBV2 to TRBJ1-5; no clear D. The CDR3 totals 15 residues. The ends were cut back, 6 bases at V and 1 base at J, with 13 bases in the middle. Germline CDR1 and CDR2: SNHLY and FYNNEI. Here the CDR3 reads CASSREARSNQPQHF. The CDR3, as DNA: TGTGCCAGCAGCCGGGAGGCCCGGAGCAATCAGCCCCAGCATTTT.

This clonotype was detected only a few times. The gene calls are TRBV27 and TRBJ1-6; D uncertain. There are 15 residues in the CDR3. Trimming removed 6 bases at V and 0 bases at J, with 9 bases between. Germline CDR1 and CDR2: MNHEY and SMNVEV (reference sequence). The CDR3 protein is CASRGFSSYNSPLHF. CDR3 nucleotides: TGTGCCAGCAGGGGCTTTAGCTCCTATAATTCACCCCTCCACTTT.